Listed here are 30 T cell receptor beta chains from one sample, sequenced in a study of human T cells and chemical hapten exposure. Described time point: patch test 2, 6 weeks after DPC sensitization. Treatment denoted: therapeutic diphenylcyclopropenone sensitization with weekly scalp DPC. TCRdb reprocessed the RACE reads via MiXCR and lists one record per CDR3 protein. This sample has around 360,000 distinct CDR3 sequences, with about 6% found just once. The sample in question was whole blood, obtained in connection with sensitization to the hapten diphenylcyclopropenone (DPC). Receptor source: a woman under 30 with alopecia areata. Some clones in this sample may be carry-over from other donors' samples.

The V gene is TRBV3-1, the J gene TRBJ2-7; TRBD2 matches 12 bases. V lost 3 bases to trimming and J lost 4 bases; unmatched junction nucleotides: 4. This CDR3 spans 15 amino acids. The germline V gene encodes CDR1 LGHDT and CDR2 YNNKEL (reference sequence). DNA of the CDR3: TGTGCCAGCAGCCAGTATGGGACTAGCGGGTACGAGCAGTACTTC. Translation: CASSQYGTSGYEQYF.

In this sample, this clonotype turned up a few times. This chain links TRBV4-1 with TRBJ2-1, with TRBD1 as a possible D gene (5 bases). The CDR3 runs 15 residues. V was shortened by 4 bases and J by 10 bases, with 20 bases between the two germline ends. Germline V gene data show CDR1 as MGHRA and CDR2 as YSYEKL. The CDR3 nucleotides read TGCGCCAGCAGCCTTATAGGGGCTTGGAGAGAGGAGCAGTTCTTC. Protein: CASSLIGAWREEQFF.

This clonotype showed up many times. This sequence joins TRBV29-1 and TRBJ1-3, with D unclear. Trimming cost V 4 bases and J 1 base, with 5 bases left between them. Germline V gene data show CDR1 as SQVTM and CDR2 as ANQGSEA. The CDR3 loop spans 12 amino acids. CDR3 DNA sequence: TGCAGCGTTGGACAATCTGGAAACACCATATATTTT. It encodes CSVGQSGNTIYF.

The V gene is TRBV11-1, the J gene TRBJ2-1, with TRBD2 matching 8 bases. Germline CDR1 reads SGHAT; CDR2 reads FQDESV (reference sequence). The trim removed 3 bases at V and 8 bases at J, leaving 6 bases unmatched. The CDR3 totals 14 residues. CDR3 residues: CASSFGRGPYEQFF. CDR3 in DNA: TGTGCCAGCAGCTTCGGGAGGGGACCCTATGAGCAGTTCTTC. The full variable domain, rest sourced from reference TRBV11-1 and TRBJ2-1, is EAEVAQSPRYKITEKSQAVAFWCDPISGHATLYWYRQILGQGPELLVQFQDESVVDDSQLPKDRFSAERLKGVDSTLKIQPAELGDSAMYLCASSFGRGPYEQFFGPGTRLTVL.

This clonotype was seen at least ten times. The genes are TRBV4-3 and TRBJ2-1; 7 bases agree with TRBD2. Losses at the gene ends were 1 base for V and 5 bases for J; bases not matched to a gene: 8. The length of the CDR3 is 16 residues. In germline, CDR1 is LGHNA, CDR2 YSLEER. CDR3 in DNA: TGCGCCAGCAGCCAAGTCGGGGGGACTAAGGACAATGAGCAGTTCTTC. Translating gives CASSQVGGTKDNEQFF.

This clonotype was observed a handful of times. The CDR3 DNA reads as TGCAGTGCCCCCTGGCCGGGTCCGGGCCCTGAAGCTTTCTTT. Translating gives CSAPWPGPGPEAFF. The chain joins TRBV20-1 to TRBJ1-1, with no clear D. This CDR3 is built from 14 residues. Trimming stripped 6 bases from V and 6 bases from J, with 20 bases between. From germline, CDR1 is DFQATT and CDR2 SNEGSKA (reference sequence).

This clonotype was detected many times. The rearrangement joins TRBV4-2 to TRBJ2-2, with unresolved D. There are 15 residues in the CDR3. The germline CDR1 and CDR2 sequences are LGHNA and YNFKEQ. Trimming shortened V by 0 bases and J by 2 bases, and 7 bases separated the two germline ends. DNA of the CDR3: TGTGCCAGCAGCCAAGATCACGCAAACACCGGGGAGCTGTTTTTT. Amino acid sequence: CASSQDHANTGELFF.

This clonotype was seen more than once but under ten times. This rearrangement joins TRBV27 to TRBJ2-2; 11 bases line up with TRBD1. The ends lost 1 base at V and 5 bases at J; junction bases unmatched: 9. The CDR3 loop spans 18 amino acids. The germline CDR1 and CDR2 sequences are MNHEY and SMNVEV (reference sequence). CDR3 in amino acids: CASSLYSRGTGGTGELFF. For the CDR3, the DNA is TGTGCCAGCAGTTTATATTCTCGCGGGACAGGGGGGACCGGGGAGCTGTTTTTT.

This clonotype has only a few counts. This chain links TRBV12-3 or TRBV12-4 with TRBJ1-6; 8 bases map to TRBD1. This CDR3 has 19 amino acids. V dropped 1 base and J dropped 0; count of bases not matched to a gene: 8. The CDR3 DNA sequence: TGTGCCAGCAGTTTAGGGCAGGGACAGGATAGCTCCTATAATTCACCCCTCCACTTT. This gives the protein CASSLGQGQDSSYNSPLHF.

This clonotype was counted between two and nine times. J is TRBJ1-1 and V is TRBV11-2; D possibly corresponds to TRBD1 (6 bases). The germline V gene encodes CDR1 SGHAT and CDR2 FQNNGV. The CDR3 covers 13 residues. The V gene lost 4 bases and the J gene lost 3 bases, with 9 bases spanning the gap. CDR3 amino acids: CASSSRGYTEAFF. CDR3 in DNA: TGTGCCAGCAGCTCCAGGGGATACACTGAAGCTTTCTTT.

This clonotype was observed many times. The chain is built from TRBV7-2 and TRBJ2-5, with D perhaps matching TRBD1 (5 bases). V lost 2 bases, J lost 3 bases, and 10 bases lay in between. The germline CDR1 and CDR2 sequences are SGHTA and FQGNSA. CDR3 size: 14 residues. CDR3 sequence: CASSLFGREETQYF. For the CDR3, the DNA is TGTGCCAGCAGCTTATTCGGCAGGGAAGAGACCCAGTACTTC.

The sample holds many counts of this clonotype. V is TRBV29-1 and J is TRBJ1-2; 10 bases line up with TRBD1. With 4 bases clipped from V and 8 bases from J, the junction kept 4 bases outside the gene matches. The CDR3 spans 12 residues. Looked up from germline, CDR1 is SQVTM and CDR2 is ANQGSEA. The CDR3 sequence is CSVGQGAGGYTF. The CDR3 nucleotides read TGCAGCGTTGGACAGGGGGCCGGAGGCTACACCTTC.

This clonotype was observed at least ten times. The CDR3 region is CASRVADRENSPLHF. CDR3 nucleotides: TGTGCCAGCAGGGTGGCCGACAGGGAAAATTCACCCCTCCACTTT. The chain recombines TRBV5-4 with TRBJ1-6, with 7 bases aligning to TRBD1. This CDR3 spans 15 amino acids. V lost 5 bases, J lost 7 bases, and 9 bases stayed unmatched. Germline CDR1 and CDR2: SGHNT and YYREEE (reference sequence).

This clonotype was seen ten or more times. The gene calls are TRBV4-3 and TRBJ2-3; a weak D match, TRBD2 (5 bases). The CDR3 extends over 13 amino acids. Trimming removed 4 bases at V and 6 bases at J, with 11 bases between. Looked up from germline, CDR1 is LGHNA and CDR2 is YSLEER. CDR3 nucleotide sequence: TGCGCCAGCAGCCCCCTTGGCGGGGATACGCAGTATTTT. Translating gives CASSPLGGDTQYF.

In its sample, this clonotype was seen many times. The chain joins TRBV7-6 to TRBJ1-4; 7 bases line up with TRBD1. J lost 3 bases, V lost 5 bases, and 6 bases had no gene match. Germline CDR1 SGHVS, CDR2 FNYEAQ. CDR3 length: 15 residues. CDR3 sequence (DNA): TGTGCCAGCAGCCTCCAAGGGGGCTCTAATGAAAAACTGTTTTTT. Translated: CASSLQGGSNEKLFF.

This clonotype has just a few counts. DNA for the CDR3: TGCGCCAGCAGCCCCCGAGTTACTCCAGCTTACAATGAGCAGTTCTTC. It yields the protein CASSPRVTPAYNEQFF. The genes are TRBV5-1 and TRBJ2-1; D is uncertain. Germline loops: CDR1 SGHRS, CDR2 YFSETQ. This CDR3 contains 16 residues. The ends were cut back, 4 bases at V and 4 bases at J, with 18 bases in the middle.

The sample holds many counts of this clonotype. The chain has TRBV5-6 and TRBJ1-1, with D tentatively TRBD1 (5 bases). The CDR3 is made up of 14 amino acids. The V end lost 1 base, the J end lost 6 bases, and 13 bases lay between the germline ends. Germline V CDR1 and CDR2: SGHDT, YYEEEE. DNA for the CDR3: TGTGCCAGCAGCTTGAGGGGCCCCGGACCTGAAGCTTTCTTT. It yields the protein CASSLRGPGPEAFF.

Many counts were recorded for this clonotype. This chain uses TRBV24-1 with TRBJ1-5; TRBD1 might be the D (5 bases). The CDR3 loop spans 10 amino acids. Germline V gene data show CDR1 as KGHDR and CDR2 as SFDVKD. V was clipped by 5 bases and J by 16 bases, with 11 bases between them. The CDR3 loop reads CATSGAGLHF. DNA for the CDR3: TGTGCCACCAGTGGGGCGGGACTCCATTTT.

This clonotype was counted many times. The chain carries TRBV6-2 or TRBV6-3 and TRBJ2-5, with 8 bases aligning to TRBD2. Per germline, CDR1 MNHEY and CDR2 SVGEGT. The CDR3 covers 14 residues. Trimming cost V 8 bases and J 7 bases; bases outside gene matches: 12. The CDR3 DNA is TGTGCCAGCTCCCGAGGGACGGGGGGGGTGACCCAGTACTTC. Amino acid sequence: CASSRGTGGVTQYF.

This clonotype occurred a few times. The V call is TRBV2, the J call TRBJ2-3, with D possibly TRBD1 on 5 matching bases. The CDR3 runs 13 residues. Per germline, CDR1 SNHLY and CDR2 FYNNEI. Trimming stripped 1 base from V and 8 bases from J, with 10 bases between. The CDR3, as DNA: TGTGCCAGCAGTGAAGTGACAGCCGCTACGCAGTATTTT. As protein: CASSEVTAATQYF.

This clonotype was seen ten or more times. V is TRBV9 and J is TRBJ2-6, with no clear D. Trimming pared 2 bases from V and 2 bases from J, leaving 2 bases between. Germline V gives CDR1 SGDLS, CDR2 YYNGEE. The CDR3 contains 13 residues. The CDR3: CASSVPGANVLTF. In nucleotides, the CDR3 is TGTGCCAGCAGCGTCCCTGGGGCCAACGTCCTGACTTTC.

This clonotype occurred many times. This sequence joins TRBV25-1 and TRBJ2-2; D is unresolved. The V and J ends lost 6 bases and 1 base respectively, with 3 bases between them. Germline CDR1 is MGHDK and CDR2 is SYGVNS. The CDR3 is 12 residues long. The CDR3 sequence is CASRENTGELFF. The CDR3 DNA is TGTGCCAGCAGGGAGAACACCGGGGAGCTGTTTTTT. Full variable domain (remainder filled in from reference TRBV25-1 and TRBJ2-2): EADIYQTPRYLVIGTGKKITLECSQTMGHDKMYWYQQDPGMELHLIHYSYGVNSTEKGDLSSESTVSRIRTEHFPLTLESARPSHTSQYLCASRENTGELFFGEGSRLTVL.

In its sample, this clonotype was seen many times. The J gene is TRBJ2-6, the V gene TRBV6-1; D ambiguous. V shed 1 base and J shed 2 bases, with 6 bases lying between them. Germline values: CDR1 MNHNS, CDR2 SASEGT. The CDR3 covers 15 residues. This chain's CDR3 is CASSEVGAGANVLTF. The CDR3, as DNA: TGTGCCAGCAGTGAAGTAGGAGCTGGGGCCAACGTCCTGACTTTC.

This clonotype has just a few counts. The chain recombines TRBV4-2 with TRBJ2-1; TRBD2 might be the D (5 bases). The CDR3 sequence is 15 residues long. The germline CDR1 and CDR2 sequences are LGHNA and YNFKEQ. V lost 0 bases and J 5 bases, leaving 11 bases between the germline ends. The CDR3 region is CASSQEGLADNEQFF. CDR3 DNA: TGTGCCAGCAGCCAAGAAGGGCTAGCAGACAATGAGCAGTTCTTC.

In its sample, this clonotype was seen many times. The chain combines TRBV7-6 with TRBJ2-1; D is unclear. V was cut by 2 bases and J by 5 bases, with 10 bases left in between. CDR1 SGHVS and CDR2 FNYEAQ come from the germline V gene. The CDR3 covers 14 residues. The CDR3 is CASSLIGANNEQFF. CDR3 bases: TGTGCCAGCAGCTTAATCGGAGCCAACAATGAGCAGTTCTTC.

In this sample, this clonotype turned up a few times. The chain uses TRBV10-3 and TRBJ2-5, with 9 bases matching TRBD2. Trimming at V came to 3 bases and at J to 6 bases, leaving 11 bases not matched to a gene. The CDR3 loop spans 16 amino acids. Per the germline V gene, CDR1 is ENHRY and CDR2 is SYGVKD. The CDR3 nucleotides read TGTGCCATCAGTGAAGCCAGTAGCGGGGGTTCGAAGACCCAGTACTTC. It codes for CAISEASSGGSKTQYF.

This clonotype came up a few times. This chain joins TRBV5-1 and TRBJ2-7; D could derive from TRBD1 or TRBD2 (5 bases each). The V and J ends lost 1 base and 1 base respectively, with 21 bases between them. The CDR3 length is 18 residues. Germline V gene sequence: CDR1 SGHRS, CDR2 YFSETQ. The CDR3 coding sequence is TGCGCCAGCAGCTTGTATTCCTCCGGGACGGAAAAATCCTACGAGCAGTACTTC. This translates into CASSLYSSGTEKSYEQYF.

This clonotype was counted ten times or more. The rearrangement joins TRBV12-5 to TRBJ1-2; 7 bases agree with TRBD1. CDR3 length: 14 residues. The germline V gene encodes CDR1 LGHNT and CDR2 FRNRAP. With 6 bases clipped from V and 6 bases from J, the junction kept 10 bases outside the gene matches. The CDR3 bases are TGTGCTAGTGGCCAAATCGCCGGGACAGATGGCTACACCTTC. It translates to CASGQIAGTDGYTF.

This clonotype was recorded at least ten times. This rearrangement joins TRBV12-3 or TRBV12-4 to TRBJ1-4; 7 nucleotides align to TRBD1. After removal of 4 bases from V and 6 bases from J, the junction contained 5 bases not matched to a gene. This CDR3 spans 14 amino acids. CDR3 bases: TGTGCCAGCAGTTCCGGGACAGTAGATGAAAAACTGTTTTTT. It specifies CASSSGTVDEKLFF.

The CDR3 spells CASSYGPNTGELFF. The CDR3 nucleotides read TGTGCCAGCAGTTACGGGCCGAACACCGGGGAGCTGTTTTTT. The V gene is TRBV6-6, the J gene TRBJ2-2, with D unclear. The CDR3 is made up of 14 amino acids. The germline V and J ends were trimmed by 2 bases and 0 bases, with 4 bases remaining between them. Germline V gives CDR1 MNHNY, CDR2 SVGAGI (reference sequence).